The sequence of this T cell receptor (beta chain) was determined in a study of blood T cell repertoires in COVID-19 (dated by TCRdb to 2020 to 2021). Regarding the study in general: Samples covering the acute and convalescent phases of COVID-19 were provided by collaborators in the United States, Italy and Spain. The prospective study material was composed of cDNA or gDNA derived from T cells, B-cell-depleted T cells, or PBMCs. Subjects who had been exposed to COVID-19, were actively infected with it, or had recovered from it provided the deeply sampled blood TCRbeta repertoires that made up the dataset. The repertoires were released in a freely available public database meant as a resource for research on the immune response to SARS-CoV-2. Samples came from the ongoing ImmuneRACE study (first 160 participants) plus 1,254 subjects from 6 global collaborators. Nearly every sample came with metadata listing a de-identified subject ID, COVID-19 status, age in years and sex. HLA class I and class II types, where available, came from metadata supplied by the sample provider rather than from assay-based typing.

The junction shows trimming of 8 bases on V and 9 bases on J, and the gene matches do not reach 13 bases of it. CDR1 and CDR2 are read off the germline V gene as MNHEY and SVGAGI. The CDR3, cysteine through phenylalanine, is 15 amino acids long. The sequence is cut down to CDR3 DNA, 45 bases in frame from base 1. Overall study results and their limits: Clinical and demographic metadata were provided uncurated, with the amount varying by source and participant.

The immunoSEQ Assay, a bias-controlled multiplex PCR, was used to amplify TCRbeta CDR3 regions from genomic DNA. The authors processed their data as follows. Within the assay, amplification of reference gene primers was used to estimate how many nucleated cells each sample contained. To quantify the absolute abundance of each unique TCRbeta CDR3 rearrangement, sequence reads were collapsed and filtered. For each sample, productive Simpson clonality was calculated as the square root of Simpson's diversity index across productive rearrangements. This is the immuneACCESS table as TCRdb keeps it, with only in-frame sequences that have V and J called. A part of the clones is gone; compared with another copy, unresolved V genes explain less than half, and the rest is unexplained. V and J calls plus clone size are reproduced from that table; the DNA served to infer D and trimming. The sample table contains around 450,000 clones; only one count was recorded for around 88% of them. Roughly 4% of the sample belongs to the ten largest clones.

In regard to this clone: Its specific antigen is unknown. No much larger clone is present one base from it, and per-base qualities are unavailable.

Collaborating institutions collected whole blood in K2EDTA tubes following their own protocols. Collaborator samples were shipped for TCRbeta analysis as frozen whole blood, isolated PBMCs, or DNA extracted from either sample type. This receptor chain uses TRBV6-5 and TRBJ2-3, with 11 middle bases fitting TRBD2. The sequenced material came from peripheral blood. The receptor's source is a woman aged 30 to 39 with acute or convalescent COVID-19. The DNA sequence is as follows: TGTGCCAGCGAATTGTCTAGCGGGGGGCTCCCGACGCAGTATTTT. Its product reads: CASELSSGGLPTQYF.